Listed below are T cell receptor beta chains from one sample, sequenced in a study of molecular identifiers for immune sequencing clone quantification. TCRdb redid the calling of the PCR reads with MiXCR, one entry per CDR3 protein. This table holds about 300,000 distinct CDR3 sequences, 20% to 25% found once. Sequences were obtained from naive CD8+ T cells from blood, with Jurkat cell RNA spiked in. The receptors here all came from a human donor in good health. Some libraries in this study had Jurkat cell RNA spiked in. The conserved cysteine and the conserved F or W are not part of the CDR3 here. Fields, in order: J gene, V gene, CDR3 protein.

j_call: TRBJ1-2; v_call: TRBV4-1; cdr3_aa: ASSQEVQGEFMDGYT
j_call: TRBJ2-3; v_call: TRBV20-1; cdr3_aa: SANAQGITDTQY
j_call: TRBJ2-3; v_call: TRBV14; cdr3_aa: ASSQDRRDAQY
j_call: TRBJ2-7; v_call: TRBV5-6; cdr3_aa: ASSLDGLDYEQY
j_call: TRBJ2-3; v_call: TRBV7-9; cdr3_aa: ASSLSGSRTDTQY
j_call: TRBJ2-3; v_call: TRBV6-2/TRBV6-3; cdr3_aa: ASSINTGYTDTQY
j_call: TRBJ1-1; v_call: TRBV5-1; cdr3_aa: ASSKATMGNTEAF
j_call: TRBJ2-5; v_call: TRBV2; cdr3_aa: ASRDWSQETQH
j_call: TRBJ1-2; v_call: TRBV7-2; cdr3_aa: ASSKETPYGYT
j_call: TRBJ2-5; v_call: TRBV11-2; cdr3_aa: ASSFDLGGAQETQY
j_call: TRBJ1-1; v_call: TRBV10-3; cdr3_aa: AISEKQGYNTEAF
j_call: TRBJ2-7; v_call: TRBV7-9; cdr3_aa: ASSPIWEQY
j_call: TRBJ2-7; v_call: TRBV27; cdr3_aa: ASSSHRVGEQY
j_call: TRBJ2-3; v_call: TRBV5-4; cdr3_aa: ASSLTPAGTDTQY
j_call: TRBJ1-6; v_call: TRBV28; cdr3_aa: ASSRDRDEPNSPLH
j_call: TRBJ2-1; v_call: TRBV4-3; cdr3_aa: ASSQDLNGRAIYNEQF
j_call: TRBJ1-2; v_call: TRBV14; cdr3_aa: ASSQQQDNYGYT
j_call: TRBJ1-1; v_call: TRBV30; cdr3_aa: AFSGGSTEAF
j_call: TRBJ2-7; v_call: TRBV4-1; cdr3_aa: ASSPLSGDYEQY
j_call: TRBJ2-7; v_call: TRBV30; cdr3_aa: AWSWGTAYEQY
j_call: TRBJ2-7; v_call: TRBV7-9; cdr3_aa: ASSLADRDYEQY
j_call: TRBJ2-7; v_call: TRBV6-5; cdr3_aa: ASSYSSQGYEQY
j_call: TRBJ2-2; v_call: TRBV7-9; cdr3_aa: ASSHTNTGELF
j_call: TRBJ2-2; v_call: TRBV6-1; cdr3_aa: ASSVKGPNTGELF
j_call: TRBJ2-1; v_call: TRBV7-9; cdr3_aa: ASSLAGPGPESSYNEQF
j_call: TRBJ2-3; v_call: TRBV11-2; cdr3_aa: ASSLGPRDTDTQY
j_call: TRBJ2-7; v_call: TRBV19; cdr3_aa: ASSESDYEQY
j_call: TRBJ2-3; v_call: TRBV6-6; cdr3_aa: ASSYNRGDTQY
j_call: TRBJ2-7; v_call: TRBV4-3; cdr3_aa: ASSQQTGDDQY
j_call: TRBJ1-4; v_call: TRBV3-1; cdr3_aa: ASSQTGSNEKLF
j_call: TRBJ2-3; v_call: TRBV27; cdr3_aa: ASSSAGTFLYTQY
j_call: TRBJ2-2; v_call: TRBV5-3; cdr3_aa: ASSWTVNTGELF
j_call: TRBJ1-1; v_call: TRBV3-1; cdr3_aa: ASSQGSGGWNTEAF
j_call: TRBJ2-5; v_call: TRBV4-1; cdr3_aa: AGSGTSGISNSETQH
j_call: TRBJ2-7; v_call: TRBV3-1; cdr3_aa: ASSQDIIGLVLEQY
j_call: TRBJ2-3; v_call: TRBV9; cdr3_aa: ASSNERGAYTDTQY
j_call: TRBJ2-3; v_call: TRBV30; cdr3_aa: AWGLTGFGTDTQY
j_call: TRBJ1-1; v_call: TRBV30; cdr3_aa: AWAYRDGTEAF
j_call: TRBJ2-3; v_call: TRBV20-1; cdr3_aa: SARGLAAVLDTQY
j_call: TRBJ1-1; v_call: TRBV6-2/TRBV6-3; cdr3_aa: ASSPFGDRNTEAF
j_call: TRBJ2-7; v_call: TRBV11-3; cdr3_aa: ASSHRDTAYEQY
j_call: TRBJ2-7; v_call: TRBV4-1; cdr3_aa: ASRDTSGGEQY
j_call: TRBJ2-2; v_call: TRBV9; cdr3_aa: ASSVDGGSGELF
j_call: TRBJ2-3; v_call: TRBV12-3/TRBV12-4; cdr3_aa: ASTPSGGHPDTQY
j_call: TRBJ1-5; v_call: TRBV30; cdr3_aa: AWGRDNQPQH
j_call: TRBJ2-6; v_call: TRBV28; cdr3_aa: ASSYLQAGANVLT
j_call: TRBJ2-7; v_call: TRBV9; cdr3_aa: ASSAGSTSSYEQY
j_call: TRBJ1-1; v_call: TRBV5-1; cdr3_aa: ASSLHGAEAF
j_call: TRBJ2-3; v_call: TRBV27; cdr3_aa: ASSSLTGRGADTQY
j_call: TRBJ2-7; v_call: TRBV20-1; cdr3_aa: SAPDWSYEQY
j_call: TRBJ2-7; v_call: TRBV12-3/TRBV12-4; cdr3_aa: ASSFGRATYEQY
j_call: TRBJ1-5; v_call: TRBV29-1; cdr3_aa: SANPGQGAFGNQPQH
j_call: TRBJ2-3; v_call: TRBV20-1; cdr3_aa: SAREGGGDTQY
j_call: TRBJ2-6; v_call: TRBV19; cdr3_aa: ASSIDSNTGANVLT